This entry describes one T cell receptor (beta chain). What this receptor recognizes is not known. It has no much larger one-base neighbor in the sample; base qualities were not kept. The label giving this sample's time point can be read as: after dendritic cell vaccination, including at tumor progression/relapse. Patients were selected for having adequate residual fresh-frozen tumor tissue and more than two years of available survival data. An isocitrate dehydrogenase mutation was not carried by any of the glioblastoma patients, although molecular status was otherwise variable. PBMC collection took place before vaccination, two weeks after the third vaccination, and at tumor progression if progression occurred. The Qiagen DNeasy Blood extraction Kit was used to extract genomic DNA. The data stem from a study of glioma-infiltrating T cells after dendritic cell vaccination (dated by TCRdb to 2016 to 2017). About the full investigation: The cohort included some 15 glioblastoma patients drawn from Phase I and II dendritic cell vaccination trials, of whom 9 were newly diagnosed and 6 had recurrent disease. Autologous tumor lysate-pulsed dendritic cell vaccination was administered to the patients between the early 2000s and the early 2010s. The vaccine was prepared from monocyte-derived dendritic cells that were cultured for around 7 days with IL-4 and GM-CSF and then pulsed overnight with autologous tumor lysate. Each patient got three intradermal injections of the dendritic cell vaccine, spaced at biweekly intervals, in the arm below the axilla. Deep sequencing of TCR beta CDR3 regions was used to quantify tumor-infiltrating lymphocyte content and compare tumor and blood repertoires in dendritic cell-vaccinated glioblastoma patients. Survival after dendritic cell vaccination was correlated with TCR sequencing metrics such as TIL content and the overlap between tumor and blood repertoires. The study at large found these results: The cohort was small and heterogeneous, few patients had complete blood and tumor sets, and even fewer had initial-recurrent tumor pairs. The three-group TCR overlap response model was described as speculative and requiring prospective validation. Higher estimated pretreatment TIL content predicted longer time to progression and overall survival after dendritic cell vaccination. TCR clonality showed no direct relationship with survival, which suggests that a diverse polyclonal response may be important.

The immunoSEQ assay amplified TCRB CDR3 regions from approximately 2 micrograms of genomic DNA, or from all available DNA when less than that amount was available. The multiplex PCR relied on 60 forward primers for TCR V beta segments and 13 reverse primers for J beta segments. Synthetic control templates were spiked into each sample at limiting dilution to estimate reads per starting template. Reads of 87 bp were generated by sequencing on the Illumina HiSeq System. The paper's data handling went like this. PCR and sequencing errors were removed by a nearest neighbor algorithm that merged closely related sequences. TCR overlap was measured as the percentage of unique tumor TCR beta sequences also present in the same patient's peripheral blood. TCRdb retrieved this table from immuneACCESS and kept in-frame rearrangements only. Not all clones are present; in checked studies, unresolved V genes account for under half, and no reason is known for the remainder. For V, J and clone size, that table is used; D and trimming come from the DNA. The sample table holds approximately 110,000 clones, of which around 89% were seen once. The ten biggest clones cover approximately 2.7% of the sample.

CDR1 and CDR2 were assigned from the germline V gene (reference sequence) as LNHNV and YYDKDF. Relative to germline, V is 8 bases shorter and J is 1 base shorter, with 9 bases between their ends. The cysteine opens and the phenylalanine closes a CDR3 of 13 amino acids. The read is trimmed to its CDR3 DNA, 39 bases read in frame from base 1. The rearranged chain carries TRBV15 and TRBJ1-5, with the D gene call left open. This clonotype originated in a human donor with glioblastoma. The material was blood, obtained after dendritic cell vaccination. The nucleotides read TGTGCCACCCGTCGGGAGAGCAATCAGCCCCAGCATTTT. It specifies CATRRESNQPQHF.